One and the same sample provided the 11 T cell receptor beta chains below, sequenced in a study of regulatory T cells in long-lasting Graves disease. Time point: newly diagnosed GD, antithyroid drugs for less than 3 months. From PBMCs, RNA was extracted and then used to make the TCR library. The authors built TCR beta libraries using iRepertoire HTBI primers and Arm-PCR of CDR3 regions. TCRdb recomputed calls from the multiplex PCR reads with MiXCR, one row per CDR3 protein. The table records 450,000 to 700,000 distinct CDR3 sequences, less than 15% of them present only once. The same data also contributed to another study, on T cells in Graves' hyperthyroidism and ophthalmopathy.

Sequenced material: peripheral blood mononuclear cells (PBMCs), taken at new diagnosis, from a patient treated with antithyroid drugs. The receptor set was obtained from a man under 40 with Graves disease.

The chain is built from TRBV12-3 or TRBV12-4 and TRBJ2-7; 7 bases agree with TRBD1. V trimming: 2 bases; J trimming: 3 bases; junction bases outside the gene matches: 7. This CDR3 region has 15 residues. The CDR3 region is CASSLRNRGIYEQYF. As DNA, the CDR3 is TGTGCCAGCAGTTTAAGGAACAGGGGAATCTACGAGCAGTACTTC.

Many counts were recorded for this clonotype. The chain carries TRBV2 and TRBJ1-2; D is ambiguous. The CDR3 contains 12 residues. The V gene lost 3 bases and the J gene lost 4 bases, with 6 bases spanning the gap. Per the germline V gene, CDR1 is SNHLY and CDR2 is FYNNEI. CDR3 amino acids: CASSESGYGYTF. In nucleotides, the CDR3 is TGTGCCAGCAGTGAGAGTGGCTATGGCTACACCTTC.

This clonotype was observed at least ten times. A read error may produce the germline difference seen at one junction end. J is TRBJ2-1 and V is TRBV7-8; TRBD2 agrees at 9 bases. Germline-derived CDR1 and CDR2 are SGHVS and FQNEAQ. This CDR3 contains 14 residues. The CDR3 sequence: CASSLGAGGDAIGF. The CDR3 DNA follows: TGTGCCAGCAGCTTAGGAGCGGGAGGAGATGCAATTGGCTTC. The whole variable domain, filled in from reference TRBV7-8 and TRBJ2-1, reads GAGVSQSPRYKVAKRGQDVALRCDPISGHVSLFWYQQALGQGPEFLTYFQNEAQLDKSGLPSDRFFAERPEGSVSTLKIQRTQQEDSAVYLCASSLGAGGDAIGFGPGTRLTVL.

This clonotype was counted at least ten times. V usage is TRBV5-1 and J usage is TRBJ2-7, with D unclear. Trimming cost V 7 bases and J 2 bases, with 16 bases left between them. Germline CDR1 SGHRS, CDR2 YFSETQ. CDR3 size: 14 residues. CDR3 sequence (DNA): TGCGCCAGCGGAGATCCCTCGAGCACCTACGAGCAGTACTTC. Translating gives CASGDPSSTYEQYF.

Comment on this clonotype: A read error is the likely source, as a far larger clone sits one nucleotide away. The conserved closing phenylalanine or tryptophan is absent in this CDR3, likely reflecting a read error. This chain uses TRBV7-2 with TRBJ2-1; D is unclear. The CDR3 consists of 11 residues. V lost 2 bases and J 9 bases, leaving 5 bases between the germline ends. CDR1 and CDR2 (germline): SGHTA, FQGNSA. The CDR3 here is CASSLTSEQFS. DNA of the CDR3: TGTGCCAGCAGCTTAACAAGTGAGCAGTTCTCC.

Of note for this clonotype: A much larger clone lies a single base off, so this may be a read error. V gene TRBV2 combines with J gene TRBJ2-7; D is unresolved. Looked up from germline, CDR1 is SNHLY and CDR2 is FYNNEI. The CDR3 has 13 residues. Trimming shortened V by 1 base and J by 9 bases, and 13 bases separated the two germline ends. Here the CDR3 DNA reads TGTGCCAGCAGTGAAGGGTTAGGTTTCGGGCAGTACTTC. This gives the protein CASSEGLGFGQYF.

This clonotype was recorded many times. The chain is built from TRBV5-1 and TRBJ2-1; 9 nucleotides match TRBD2. The germline gives CDR1 SGHRS, CDR2 YFSETQ. V lost 4 bases, J lost 4 bases, and 12 bases stayed unmatched. The CDR3 totals 17 residues. Here the CDR3 reads CASSPGTSRSVYNEQFF. The CDR3 nucleotides are TGCGCCAGCAGCCCCGGGACTAGCAGATCGGTGTACAATGAGCAGTTCTTC.

Ten or more counts support this clonotype. This chain joins TRBV3-1 and TRBJ2-1, with 11 bases matching TRBD2. Per the germline V gene, CDR1 is LGHDT and CDR2 is YNNKEL (reference sequence). The CDR3 has 18 residues. The V segment lost 3 bases and the J segment 4 bases; nucleotides outside the gene matches: 11. The CDR3 sequence is CASSQEHPGTSGYNEQFF. For the CDR3, the DNA is TGTGCCAGCAGCCAGGAGCACCCGGGGACTAGCGGTTACAATGAGCAGTTCTTC.

In this sample, this clonotype turned up many times. This rearrangement joins TRBV28 to TRBJ2-7, with TRBD2 matching 7 bases. Looked up from germline, CDR1 is MDHEN and CDR2 is SYDVKM. The CDR3 length is 16 residues. The junction had 13 bases not matched to a gene; V was cut back by 6 bases and J by 2 bases. The CDR3 loop reads CASSPLAAGEPYEQYF. The CDR3 DNA sequence: TGTGCCAGCAGCCCCTTGGCGGCGGGAGAGCCCTACGAGCAGTACTTC.

This clonotype was counted ten times or more. The junction differs from germline at one of its ends, possibly a read error. CDR3 in amino acids: CAGGGLNAEAFF. The CDR3 nucleotides are TGTGCCGGGGGGGGCCTGAACGCTGAAGCTTTCTTT. The chain links TRBV6-1 to TRBJ1-1; possibly TRBD1 for D (6 bases). Germline values: CDR1 MNHNS, CDR2 SASEGT. The CDR3 spans 12 residues.

Remarks on this clonotype: With a much larger clone just one base away, this may be a read error. The rearrangement uses TRBV5-5 and TRBJ1-2; D is unclear. Germline CDR1 SGHKS, CDR2 YYEKEE (reference sequence). Deletions cut 4 bases from V and 4 bases from J, with 14 bases between. The CDR3 has 14 amino acids. CDR3: CASSLNTQTYGYTF. In DNA, the CDR3 is TGTGCCAGCAGCCTAAACACACAGACCTATGGCTACACCTTC.